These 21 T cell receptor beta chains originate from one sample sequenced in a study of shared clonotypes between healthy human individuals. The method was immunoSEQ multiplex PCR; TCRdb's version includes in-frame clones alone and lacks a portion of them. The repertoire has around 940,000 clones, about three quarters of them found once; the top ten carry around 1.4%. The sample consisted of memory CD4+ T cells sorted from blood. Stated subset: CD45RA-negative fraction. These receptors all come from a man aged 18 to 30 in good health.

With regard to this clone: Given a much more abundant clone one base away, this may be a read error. CDR3 region: CASSQDSNYGYTF. DNA of the CDR3: TGCGCCAGCAGCCAAGACAGTAACTATGGCTACACCTTC. J is TRBJ1-2 and V is TRBV5-1; tentative D call: TRBD1 (5 bases). Deletions cut 4 bases from V and 1 base from J, with 8 bases between. This CDR3 is built from 13 residues. Germline V lookup: CDR1 SGHRS, CDR2 YFSETQ. Together with reference TRBV5-1 and TRBJ1-2, the CDR3 gives the full variable domain: KAGVTQTPRYLIKTRGQQVTLSCSPISGHRSVSWYQQTPGQGLQFLFEYFSETQRNKGNFPGRFSGRQFSNSRSEMNVSTLELGDSALYLCASSQDSNYGYTFGSGTRLTVV.

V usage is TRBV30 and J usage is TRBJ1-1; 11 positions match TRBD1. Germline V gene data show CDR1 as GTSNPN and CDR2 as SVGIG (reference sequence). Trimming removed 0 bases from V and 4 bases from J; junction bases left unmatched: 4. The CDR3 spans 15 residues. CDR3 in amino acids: CAWSVRGTGGTEAFF. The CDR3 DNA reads TGTGCCTGGAGTGTACGCGGGACAGGGGGCACTGAAGCTTTCTTT.

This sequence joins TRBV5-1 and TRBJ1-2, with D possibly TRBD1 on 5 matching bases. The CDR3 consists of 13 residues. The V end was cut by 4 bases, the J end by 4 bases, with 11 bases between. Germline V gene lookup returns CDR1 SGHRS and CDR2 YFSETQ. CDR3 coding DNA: TGCGCCAGCAGCCGGGACCCCGCCTATGGCTACACCTTC. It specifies CASSRDPAYGYTF.

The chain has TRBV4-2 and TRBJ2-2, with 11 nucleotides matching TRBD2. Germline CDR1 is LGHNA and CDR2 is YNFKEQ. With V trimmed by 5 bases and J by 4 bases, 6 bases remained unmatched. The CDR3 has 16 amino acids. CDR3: CASSFSGGAGTGELFF. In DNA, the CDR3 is TGTGCCAGCAGCTTTAGCGGGGGGGCCGGCACCGGGGAGCTGTTTTTT.

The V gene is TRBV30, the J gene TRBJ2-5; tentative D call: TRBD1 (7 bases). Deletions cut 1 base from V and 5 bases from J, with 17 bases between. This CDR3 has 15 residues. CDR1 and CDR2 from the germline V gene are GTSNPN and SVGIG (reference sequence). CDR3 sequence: CAWSAGGGFGETQYF. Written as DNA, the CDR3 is TGTGCCTGGAGTGCTGGAGGGGGCTTCGGGGAGACCCAGTACTTC.

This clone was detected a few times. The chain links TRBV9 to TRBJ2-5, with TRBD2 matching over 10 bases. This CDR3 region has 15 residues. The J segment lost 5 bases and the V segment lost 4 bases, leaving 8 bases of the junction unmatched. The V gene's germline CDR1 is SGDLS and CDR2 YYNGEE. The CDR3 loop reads CASSPLAGGRETQYF. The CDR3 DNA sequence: TGTGCCAGCAGCCCCTTAGCGGGAGGTCGGGAGACCCAGTACTTC.

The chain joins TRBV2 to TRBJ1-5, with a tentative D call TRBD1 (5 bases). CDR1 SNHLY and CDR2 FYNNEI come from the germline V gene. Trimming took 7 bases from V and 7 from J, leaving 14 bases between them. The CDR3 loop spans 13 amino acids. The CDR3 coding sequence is TGTGCCAGCACTCCCATAGGGGCACAGCCCCAGCATTTT. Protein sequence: CASTPIGAQPQHF.

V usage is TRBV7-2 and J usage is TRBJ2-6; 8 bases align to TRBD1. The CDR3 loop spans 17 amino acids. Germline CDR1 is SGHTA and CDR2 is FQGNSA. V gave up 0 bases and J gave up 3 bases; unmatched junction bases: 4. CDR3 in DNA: TGTGCCAGCAGCTTAGCTAGAGGGACAGGTGGGGCCAACGTCCTGACTTTC. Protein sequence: CASSLARGTGGANVLTF.

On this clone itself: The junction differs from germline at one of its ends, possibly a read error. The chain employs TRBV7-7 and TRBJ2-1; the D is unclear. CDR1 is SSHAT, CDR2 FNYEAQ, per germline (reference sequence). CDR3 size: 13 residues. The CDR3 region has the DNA TGTGCTAGCAGCTTTAGAACTGACAATGAGCAGTTCTTC. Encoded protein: CASSFRTDNEQFF.

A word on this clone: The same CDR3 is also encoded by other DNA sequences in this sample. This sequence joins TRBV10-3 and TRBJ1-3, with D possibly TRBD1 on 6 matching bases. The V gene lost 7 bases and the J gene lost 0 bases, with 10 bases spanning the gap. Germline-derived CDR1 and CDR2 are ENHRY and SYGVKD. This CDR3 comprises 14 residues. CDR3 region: CAITGDLSGNTIYF. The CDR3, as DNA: TGTGCCATCACAGGGGACCTCTCTGGAAACACCATATATTTT.

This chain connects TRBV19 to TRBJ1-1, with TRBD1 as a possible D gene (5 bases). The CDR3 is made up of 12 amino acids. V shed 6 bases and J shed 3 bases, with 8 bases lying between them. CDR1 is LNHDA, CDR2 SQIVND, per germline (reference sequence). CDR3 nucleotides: TGTGCCAGTAGGCAGGGTTACACTGAAGCTTTCTTT. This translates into CASRQGYTEAFF.

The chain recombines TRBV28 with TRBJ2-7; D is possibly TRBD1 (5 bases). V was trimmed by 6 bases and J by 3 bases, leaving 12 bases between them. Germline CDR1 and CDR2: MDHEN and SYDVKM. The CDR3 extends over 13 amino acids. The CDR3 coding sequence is TGTGCCAGCAGGCGCGAAGGGGTCTACGAGCAGTACTTC. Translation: CASRREGVYEQYF. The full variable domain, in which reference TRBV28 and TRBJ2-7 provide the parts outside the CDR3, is DVKVTQSSRYLVKRTGEKVFLECVQDMDHENMFWYRQDPGLGLRLIYFSYDVKMKEKGDIPEGYSVSREKKERFSLILESASTNQTSMYLCASRREGVYEQYFGPGTRLTVT.

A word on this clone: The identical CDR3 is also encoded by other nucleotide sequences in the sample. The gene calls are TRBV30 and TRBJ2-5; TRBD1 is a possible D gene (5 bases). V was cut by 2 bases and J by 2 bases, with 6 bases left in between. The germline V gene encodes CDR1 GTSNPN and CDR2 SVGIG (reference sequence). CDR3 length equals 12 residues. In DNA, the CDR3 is TGTGCCTGGAGTCCAGGGCAAGAGACCCAGTACTTC. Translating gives CAWSPGQETQYF.

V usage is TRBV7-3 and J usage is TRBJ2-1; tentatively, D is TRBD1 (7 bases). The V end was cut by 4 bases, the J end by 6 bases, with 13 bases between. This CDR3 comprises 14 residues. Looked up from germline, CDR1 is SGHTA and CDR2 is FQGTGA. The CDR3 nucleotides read TGTGCCAGCAGCTCCCAGGGGGGCCGCAATGAGCAGTTCTTC. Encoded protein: CASSSQGGRNEQFF.

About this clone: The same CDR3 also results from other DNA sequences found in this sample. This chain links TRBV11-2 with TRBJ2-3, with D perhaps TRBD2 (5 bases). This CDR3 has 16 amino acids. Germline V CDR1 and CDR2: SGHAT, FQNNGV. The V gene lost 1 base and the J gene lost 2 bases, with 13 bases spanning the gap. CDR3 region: CASSLGLAGNTDTQYF. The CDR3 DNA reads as TGTGCCAGCAGCTTAGGGCTAGCTGGGAACACAGATACGCAGTATTTT.

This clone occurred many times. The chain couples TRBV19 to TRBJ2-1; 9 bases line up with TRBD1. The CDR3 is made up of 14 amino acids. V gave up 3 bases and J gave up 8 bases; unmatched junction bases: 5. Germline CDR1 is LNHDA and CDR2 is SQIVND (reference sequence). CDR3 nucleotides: TGTGCCAGTAGTATCCGGACAGGGGAGGATGAGCAGTTCTTC. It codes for CASSIRTGEDEQFF.

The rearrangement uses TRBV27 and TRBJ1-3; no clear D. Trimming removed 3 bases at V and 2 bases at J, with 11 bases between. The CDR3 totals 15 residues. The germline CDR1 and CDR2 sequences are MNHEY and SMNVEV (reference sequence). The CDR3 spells CASSLDWRAGNTIYF. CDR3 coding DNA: TGTGCCAGCAGTTTGGACTGGCGCGCTGGAAACACCATATATTTT.

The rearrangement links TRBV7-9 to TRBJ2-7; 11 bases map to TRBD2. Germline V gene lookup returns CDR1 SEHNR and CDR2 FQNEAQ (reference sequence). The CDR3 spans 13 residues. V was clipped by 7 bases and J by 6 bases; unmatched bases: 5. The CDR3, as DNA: TGTGCCAGCAACATAGCGGGAGGGGCCGAGCAGTACTTC. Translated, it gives CASNIAGGAEQYF.

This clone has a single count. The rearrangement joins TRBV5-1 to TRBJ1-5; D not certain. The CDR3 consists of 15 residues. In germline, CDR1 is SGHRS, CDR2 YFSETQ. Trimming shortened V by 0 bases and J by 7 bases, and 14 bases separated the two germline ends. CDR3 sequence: CASSLDGAQNQPQHF. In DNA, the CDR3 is TGCGCCAGCAGCTTGGACGGAGCGCAGAACCAGCCCCAGCATTTT.

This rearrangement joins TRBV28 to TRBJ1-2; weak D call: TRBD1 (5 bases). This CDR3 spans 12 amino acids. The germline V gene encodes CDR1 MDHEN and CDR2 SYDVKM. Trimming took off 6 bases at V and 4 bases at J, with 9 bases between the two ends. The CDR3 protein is CASRGLSYGYTF. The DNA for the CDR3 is TGTGCCAGCAGGGGACTCAGCTATGGCTACACCTTC.

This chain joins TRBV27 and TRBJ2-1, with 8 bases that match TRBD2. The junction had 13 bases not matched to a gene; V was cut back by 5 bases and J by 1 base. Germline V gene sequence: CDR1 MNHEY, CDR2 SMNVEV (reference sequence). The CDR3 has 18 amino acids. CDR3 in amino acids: CASSRGTSLAASYNEQFF. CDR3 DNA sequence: TGTGCCAGCAGTCGCGGAACCTCACTAGCGGCTTCCTACAATGAGCAGTTCTTC.